These 8 T cell receptor beta chains originate from one sample sequenced in a study of T cells in Graves' hyperthyroidism and ophthalmopathy (dated by TCRdb to about 2019). The library came from multiplex PCR. TCRdb shows the sequencer as Illumina HiSeq 2000. The TCR beta CDR3 regions were amplified from RNA transcripts. The first round of RT-PCR for the TCR CDR3 was performed with the HTBI primer set and the Qiagen OneStep RT-PCR kit. The public reads were reprocessed in TCRdb via fastp at Q25 and MiXCR, keeping in-frame beta chains. Entries are consolidated by CDR3 protein sequence, retaining the most common genes and DNA. The sample table shows 600,000 or so distinct CDR3 sequences, and about 14% are seen once. The ten top clones hold approximately 12% of the sample. The sequenced sample consisted of blood. These receptor sequences come from a woman between 50 and 59 years old with Graves' ophthalmopathy.

This clonotype turned up a few times. The chain uses TRBV29-1 and TRBJ2-7; 9 bases map to TRBD2. The germline V gene has CDR1 SQVTM and CDR2 ANQGSEA. The CDR3 is 15 amino acids. J was trimmed by 2 bases and V by 1 base; bases with no gene match: 6. The CDR3 nucleotides are TGCAGCGTTGAAGGTGCGGGGGGGAAAACCTACGAGCAGTACTTC. This sequence encodes CSVEGAGGKTYEQYF.

This clonotype has at least ten counts. The chain uses TRBV29-1 and TRBJ1-1; D might be TRBD1 (6 bases). The V gene's germline CDR1 is SQVTM and CDR2 ANQGSEA. The CDR3 has 13 amino acids. The V end was cut by 5 bases, the J end by 0 bases, with 10 bases between. The CDR3 region has the DNA TGCAGCGTTCAGGGGAGAATGAACACTGAAGCTTTCTTT. Translating gives CSVQGRMNTEAFF.

This clonotype was seen a handful of times. The gene calls are TRBV9 and TRBJ2-5, with 10 bases that match TRBD2. V lost 0 bases and J lost 4; bases outside the gene matches: 6. Germline V gives CDR1 SGDLS, CDR2 YYNGEE. The length of the CDR3 is 16 residues. CDR3 amino acids: CASSVGLAGASETQYF. CDR3 coding DNA: TGTGCCAGCAGCGTAGGCCTAGCGGGAGCATCAGAGACCCAGTACTTC.

V gene TRBV7-9 combines with J gene TRBJ2-7; a weak D match, TRBD1 (6 bases). The germline CDR1 and CDR2 sequences are SEHNR and FQNEAQ (reference sequence). Trimming took 5 bases from V and 3 from J, leaving 17 bases between them. CDR3 length: 15 amino acids. CDR3 loop: CASSLDGTNFYEQYF. The CDR3 DNA reads as TGTGCCAGCAGCCTCGACGGGACAAACTTCTACGAGCAGTACTTC.

In the case of this clonotype: A much larger clone differs from this one at a single base, so this may be a read error. The chain couples TRBV28 to TRBJ2-5; D is perhaps TRBD1 (5 bases). Per germline, CDR1 MDHEN and CDR2 SYDVKM. This CDR3 contains 14 residues. V was cut by 6 bases and J by 2 bases, with 13 bases left in between. The CDR3 bases are TGTGCCAGCAGCTTAGTAAACAGGCAAGAGACCCAGTACTTC. This codes for CASSLVNRQETQYF. The full variable domain, rest sourced from reference TRBV28 and TRBJ2-5, is DVKVTQSSRYLVKRTGEKVFLECVQDMDHENMFWYRQDPGLGLRLIYFSYDVKMKEKGDIPEGYSVSREKKERFSLILESASTNQTSMYLCASSLVNRQETQYFGPGTRLLVL.

The rearrangement joins TRBV6-1 to TRBJ2-3; 11 bases are a match to TRBD2. CDR1 is MNHNS and CDR2 is SASEGT in the germline V gene. J gave up 5 bases and V 5 bases, and 6 bases lay outside the gene matches. The CDR3 is 15 amino acids. The CDR3: CASSRTSGSIDTQYF. In DNA form, the CDR3 reads TGTGCCAGCAGTAGAACTAGCGGGAGTATAGATACGCAGTATTTT.

This clonotype was seen repeatedly, ten times or more. V and J are TRBV7-8 and TRBJ2-1; 13 bases are a match to TRBD2. The junction had 5 bases not matched to a gene; V was cut back by 6 bases and J by 0 bases. This CDR3 region has 17 residues. Germline V gene sequence: CDR1 SGHVS, CDR2 FQNEAQ. CDR3 sequence (DNA): TGTGCCAGCAGAACTAGCGGGAGGGAGAGCTCCTACAATGAGCAGTTCTTC. It encodes CASRTSGRESSYNEQFF.

This clonotype was seen a handful of times. The CDR3 sequence is CASRYISQETQYF. In nucleotides, the CDR3 is TGTGCCAGCAGATATATATCCCAAGAGACCCAGTACTTC. The chain couples TRBV27 to TRBJ2-5; D gene unclear. V was pared by 6 bases and J by 1 base, with 9 bases between. The CDR3 consists of 13 residues. CDR1 MNHEY and CDR2 SMNVEV come from the germline V gene (reference sequence).